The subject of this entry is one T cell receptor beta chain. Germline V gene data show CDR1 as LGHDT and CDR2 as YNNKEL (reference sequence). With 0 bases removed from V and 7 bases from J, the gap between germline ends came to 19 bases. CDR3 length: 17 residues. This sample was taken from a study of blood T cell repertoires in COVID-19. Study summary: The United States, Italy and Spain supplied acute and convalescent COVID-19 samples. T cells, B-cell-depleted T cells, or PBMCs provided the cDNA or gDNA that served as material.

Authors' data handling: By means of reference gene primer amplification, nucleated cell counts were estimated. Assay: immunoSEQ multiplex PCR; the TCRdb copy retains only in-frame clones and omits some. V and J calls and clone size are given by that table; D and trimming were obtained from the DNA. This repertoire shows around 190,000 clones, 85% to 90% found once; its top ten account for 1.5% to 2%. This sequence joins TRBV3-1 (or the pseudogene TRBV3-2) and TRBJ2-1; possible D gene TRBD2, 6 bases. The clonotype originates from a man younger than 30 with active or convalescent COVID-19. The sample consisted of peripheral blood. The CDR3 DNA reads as TGTGCCAGCAGCCAAGAGGGGGGTGAGGGACCGTTTAATGAGCAGTTCTTC. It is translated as CASSQEGGEGPFNEQFF.